A single sample is the source of the 8 T cell receptor beta chains below, sequenced in a study of blood T cell repertoires in COVID-19 (dated by TCRdb to the early 2020s). To prepare the library, the immunoSEQ multiplex PCR assay was applied. The table comes from immuneACCESS by way of TCRdb, which keeps in-frame sequences with V and J called. Part of the clones is missing from these tables; in studies checked, under half for an unresolved V gene and the rest for unknown reasons. The sample table lists 250,000 or so clones, about nine tenths of them with a count of one. About 4% of the sample rests with the top ten. Input material: PBMCs or T cells enriched from blood (not recorded which). The source of these receptors is a woman in her twenties or thirties with acute COVID-19.

The V call is TRBV18, the J call TRBJ1-2; TRBD1 agrees at 7 bases. The CDR3 runs to 14 residues. In germline, CDR1 is KGHSH, CDR2 LQKENI. The V segment lost 2 bases and the J segment 7 bases; nucleotides outside the gene matches: 7. The CDR3 is CASSPTDRLRGYTF. In nucleotides, the CDR3 is TGTGCCAGCTCACCAACGGACAGGCTCCGTGGCTACACCTTC.

This chain connects TRBV2 to TRBJ1-5; TRBD1 matches at 10 bases. J lost 6 bases, V lost 7 bases, and 6 bases had no gene match. The germline CDR1 and CDR2 sequences are SNHLY and FYNNEI. The CDR3 is made up of 14 amino acids. The DNA of the CDR3 is TGTGCCAGCACCCTGGGACAGGGGAGTCAGCCCCAGCATTTT. Translation gives CASTLGQGSQPQHF.

The chain employs TRBV28 and TRBJ2-6, with D hard to call. The CDR3 is 14 amino acids. The ends were cut back, 6 bases at V and 4 bases at J, with 10 bases in the middle. Germline CDR1 reads MDHEN; CDR2 reads SYDVKM. Here the CDR3 reads CASRRSGGANVLTF. In DNA form, the CDR3 reads TGTGCCAGCAGGAGGTCTGGAGGGGCCAACGTCCTGACTTTC.

V is TRBV28 and J is TRBJ1-1; 8 bases map to TRBD1. CDR3 size: 15 residues. The junction had 13 bases not matched to a gene; V was cut back by 7 bases and J by 6 bases. CDR1 is MDHEN, CDR2 SYDVKM, per germline. The CDR3 nucleotides are TGTGCCAGCAAGGTGCACAGGGGGACAGGCGCTGAAGCTTTCTTT. Its translation is CASKVHRGTGAEAFF.

DNA for the CDR3: TGTGCCAGCAGCTCCGGACAGAACCAAGAGACCCAGTACTTC. This sequence encodes CASSSGQNQETQYF. The chain couples TRBV11-1 to TRBJ2-5; D is perhaps TRBD1 (6 bases). The CDR3 spans 14 residues. V lost 4 bases and J 0 bases, leaving 9 bases between the germline ends. Germline V gene data show CDR1 as SGHAT and CDR2 as FQDESV (reference sequence). Supplemented by reference TRBV11-1 and TRBJ2-5, the full variable domain reads EAEVAQSPRYKITEKSQAVAFWCDPISGHATLYWYRQILGQGPELLVQFQDESVVDDSQLPKDRFSAERLKGVDSTLKIQPAELGDSAMYLCASSSGQNQETQYFGPGTRLLVL.

The chain uses TRBV10-3 and TRBJ1-1; D remains ambiguous. Trimming stripped 6 bases from V and 11 bases from J, with 16 bases between. Looked up from germline, CDR1 is ENHRY and CDR2 is SYGVKD. The CDR3 is made up of 12 amino acids. CDR3 sequence (DNA): TGTGCCATCAGGACTGATAGTGGCGACGCTTTCTTT. It encodes CAIRTDSGDAFF.

The chain carries TRBV25-1 and TRBJ2-3, with 9 bases fitting TRBD2. The J segment lost 4 bases and the V segment lost 3 bases, leaving 8 bases of the junction unmatched. The CDR3 extends over 16 amino acids. From germline, CDR1 is MGHDK and CDR2 SYGVNS. CDR3: CASSDISGGWADTQYF. The CDR3 bases are TGTGCCAGCAGTGATATTAGCGGGGGATGGGCAGATACGCAGTATTTT.

For this clone: Within the sample, other DNA sequences also encode this same CDR3. The J gene is TRBJ1-1, the V gene TRBV9, with D perhaps TRBD1 (6 bases). The CDR3 sequence is 14 residues long. Per the germline V gene, CDR1 is SGDLS and CDR2 is YYNGEE. Trimming removed 0 bases from V and 2 bases from J, with 8 bases in between. As DNA, the CDR3 is TGTGCCAGCAGCGTAGTAGGGGGTAACACTGAAGCTTTCTTT. It translates to CASSVVGGNTEAFF.